Following are 17 T cell receptor beta chains from one sample sequenced in a study of T cell responses to AZD1222 COVID-19 vaccine. Only in-frame clones appear in the TCRdb table, and some are missing; sequencing was by immunoSEQ multiplex PCR. The sample has 200,000 to 250,000 clones; approximately 94% are singletons. Source: peripheral blood, taken 28 days after the second dose of the MenACWY control vaccine. The source of these receptors is an adult who received the MenACWY meningococcal vaccine as a control.

The chain uses TRBV7-9 and TRBJ1-1; 8 nucleotides match TRBD1. Germline lookup yields CDR1 SEHNR and CDR2 FQNEAQ (reference sequence). The CDR3 has 17 amino acids. V shed 5 bases and J 6 bases; nucleotides not matched to a gene: 17. The CDR3 nucleotides read TGTGCCAGCAGCCTCATCGGACAGGGTCAAATTAAAGCTGAAGCTTTCTTT. Protein sequence: CASSLIGQGQIKAEAFF.

The V call is TRBV3-1 (or the pseudogene TRBV3-2), the J call TRBJ2-7; D is unclear. The CDR3 contains 13 residues. CDR1 is LGHDT, CDR2 YNNKEL, per germline (reference sequence). The V and J ends lost 1 base and 6 bases respectively, with 10 bases between them. The CDR3 sequence is CASSQVGRLEQYF. CDR3 nucleotides: TGTGCCAGCAGCCAAGTAGGAAGGCTCGAGCAGTACTTC.

V and J are TRBV12-3 or TRBV12-4 and TRBJ2-5; 8 nucleotides align to TRBD2. The CDR3 runs 13 residues. The V segment lost 9 bases and the J segment 5 bases; nucleotides outside the gene matches: 8. The CDR3 spells CASKSGGWETQYF. The CDR3, as DNA: TGTGCCAGTAAAAGCGGGGGCTGGGAGACCCAGTACTTC.

The DNA for the CDR3 is TGTGCCAGCAGTTTAGCGTTAGGTGAGCTGTTTTTT. Encoded protein: CASSLALGELFF. The rearrangement links TRBV12-3 or TRBV12-4 to TRBJ1-4; the D is unclear. The CDR3 covers 12 residues. V lost 0 bases to trimming and J lost 14 bases, with 10 bases between them.

The V gene is TRBV7-2, the J gene TRBJ1-2; no reliable D call. CDR1 is SGHTA, CDR2 FQGNSA, per germline. Trimming stripped 1 base from V and 3 bases from J, with 12 bases between. This CDR3 comprises 15 residues. CDR3 DNA: TGTGCCAGCAGCTTAGGCTCGGGGATCGACTATGGCTACACCTTC. Amino acid sequence: CASSLGSGIDYGYTF.

This chain joins TRBV28 and TRBJ2-1; D is perhaps TRBD1 or TRBD2 (5 bases each). Per germline, CDR1 MDHEN and CDR2 SYDVKM. CDR3 size: 15 residues. Trimming took off 3 bases at V and 7 bases at J, with 16 bases between the two ends. The DNA for the CDR3 is TGTGCCAGCAGTTTCGCAGGGACCCCATTGAATGAGCAGTTCTTC. Amino acids: CASSFAGTPLNEQFF.

This chain's CDR3 is CASSLPNKSGGHLYNEQFF. The CDR3, as DNA: TGCGCCAGCAGCTTGCCTAATAAATCGGGAGGACACTTGTACAATGAGCAGTTCTTC. V and J are TRBV5-1 and TRBJ2-1; TRBD2 matches at 7 bases. After removal of 1 base from V and 4 bases from J, the junction contained 17 bases not matched to a gene. Germline-derived CDR1 and CDR2 are SGHRS and YFSETQ. The CDR3 spans 19 residues.

The chain is built from TRBV6-4 and TRBJ2-2; D tentatively reads TRBD1 or TRBD2 (6 bases each). This CDR3 has 14 residues. V was clipped by 0 bases and J by 5 bases, with 7 bases between them. Germline values: CDR1 MRHNA, CDR2 SNTAGT. The CDR3 loop is CASSDSGGTGELFF. CDR3 coding DNA: TGTGCCAGCAGTGACTCAGGGGGGACCGGGGAGCTGTTTTTT.

The rearrangement uses TRBV21-1 and TRBJ2-7; the tabulated D call, TRBD2, remains unverified against the DNA. TRBV21-1 is a known pseudogene. The CDR3 consists of 12 residues. The CDR3 DNA is TGTGCCAGCAGCAAAGCGAGGTGCGGGAAGTACTTC. Encoded protein: CASSKARCGKYF.

The chain joins TRBV6-5 to TRBJ2-7; D perhaps matches TRBD1 (6 bases). The length of the CDR3 is 15 residues. V was cut by 6 bases and J by 2 bases, with 17 bases left in between. Germline CDR1 reads MNHEY; CDR2 reads SVGAGI. CDR3 coding DNA: TGTGCCAGCAGACCTGGACAGCTACCCGCCTACGAGCAGTACTTC. Encoded protein: CASRPGQLPAYEQYF.

V and J are TRBV5-1 and TRBJ2-7; D uncertain. CDR1 SGHRS and CDR2 YFSETQ come from the germline V gene. The CDR3 is 14 amino acids. V lost 2 bases to trimming and J lost 1 base, with 10 bases between them. The CDR3 sequence is CASSFDRSSYEQYF. CDR3 in DNA: TGCGCCAGCAGCTTTGACCGTTCGTCCTACGAGCAGTACTTC.

The rearrangement joins TRBV7-8 to TRBJ2-7; D remains unclear. V was pared by 1 base and J by 0 bases, with 7 bases between. CDR1 and CDR2 from the germline V gene are SGHVS and FQNEAQ. The CDR3 is 14 amino acids. The CDR3: CASSLVETSYEQYF. In DNA form, the CDR3 reads TGTGCCAGCAGCTTAGTTGAGACCTCCTACGAGCAGTACTTC.

The rearrangement links TRBV10-3 to TRBJ1-2; 7 nucleotides line up with TRBD1. V lost 5 bases and J lost 0; bases outside the gene matches: 3. Germline V gives CDR1 ENHRY, CDR2 SYGVKD. This CDR3 spans 14 amino acids. The DNA of the CDR3 is TGTGCCATCAGTCTTGGGACAGCTAACTATGGCTACACCTTC. Amino acid sequence: CAISLGTANYGYTF.

J is TRBJ2-1 and V is TRBV5-1, with 8 bases identical to TRBD2. Germline V gene data show CDR1 as SGHRS and CDR2 as YFSETQ. Trimming removed 4 bases from V and 6 bases from J; junction bases left unmatched: 12. The CDR3 extends over 16 amino acids. CDR3 amino acids: CASSPYVGGAGNEQFF. CDR3 DNA: TGCGCCAGCAGCCCTTACGTCGGGGGGGCTGGCAATGAGCAGTTCTTC.

This chain uses TRBV5-4 with TRBJ1-6; 8 bases match TRBD1. Germline lookup yields CDR1 SGHNT and CDR2 YYREEE (reference sequence). CDR3 size: 14 residues. With 2 bases clipped from V and 8 bases from J, the junction kept 3 bases outside the gene matches. The CDR3 is CASSFDRGDSPLHF. DNA of the CDR3: TGTGCCAGCAGCTTTGACAGGGGAGATTCACCCCTCCACTTT.

CDR3 amino acids: CASSPSTGDQNEQYF. The CDR3 DNA reads as TGTGCCAGCAGTCCGAGCACAGGTGACCAGAACGAGCAGTACTTC. The chain couples TRBV27 to TRBJ2-7; D might be TRBD1 (5 bases). In germline, CDR1 is MNHEY, CDR2 SMNVEV (reference sequence). Trimming took 5 bases from V and 5 from J, leaving 19 bases between them. The CDR3 runs 15 residues.

The chain couples TRBV9 to TRBJ2-7, with 10 bases that match TRBD1. J lost 2 bases, V lost 4 bases, and 6 bases had no gene match. Per germline, CDR1 SGDLS and CDR2 YYNGEE. This CDR3 contains 15 residues. DNA of the CDR3: TGTGCCAGCAGCCTGGGACAGGGGATGACCTACGAGCAGTACTTC. Residues: CASSLGQGMTYEQYF. The full variable domain, rest sourced from reference TRBV9 and TRBJ2-7, is DSGVTQTPKHLITATGQRVTLRCSPRSGDLSVYWYQQSLDQGLQFLIQYYNGEERAKGNILERFSAQQFPDLHSELNLSSLELGDSALYFCASSLGQGMTYEQYFGPGTRLTVT.